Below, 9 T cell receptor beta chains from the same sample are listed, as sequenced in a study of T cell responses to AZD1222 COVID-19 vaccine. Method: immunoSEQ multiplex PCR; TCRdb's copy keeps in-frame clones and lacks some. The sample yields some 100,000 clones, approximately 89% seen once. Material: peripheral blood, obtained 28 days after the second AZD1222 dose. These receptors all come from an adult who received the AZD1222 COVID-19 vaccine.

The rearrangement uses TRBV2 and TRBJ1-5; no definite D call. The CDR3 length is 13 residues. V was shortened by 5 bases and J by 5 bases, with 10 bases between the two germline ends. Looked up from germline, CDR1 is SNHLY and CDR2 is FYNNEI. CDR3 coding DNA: TGTGCCAGCAGTCTAGACATGGATCAGCCCCAGCATTTT. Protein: CASSLDMDQPQHF. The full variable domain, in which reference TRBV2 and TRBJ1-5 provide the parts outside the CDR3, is EPEVTQTPSHQVTQMGQEVILRCVPISNHLYFYWYRQILGQKVEFLVSFYNNEISEKSEIFDDQFSVERPDGSNFTLKIRSTKLEDSAMYFCASSLDMDQPQHFGDGTRLSIL.

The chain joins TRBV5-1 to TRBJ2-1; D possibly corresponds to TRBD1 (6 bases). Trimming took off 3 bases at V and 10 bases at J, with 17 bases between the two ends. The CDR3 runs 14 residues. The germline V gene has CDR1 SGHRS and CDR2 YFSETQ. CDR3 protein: CASSSLDSQGEQFF. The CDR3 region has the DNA TGCGCCAGCAGCTCACTGGACAGCCAAGGGGAGCAGTTCTTC.

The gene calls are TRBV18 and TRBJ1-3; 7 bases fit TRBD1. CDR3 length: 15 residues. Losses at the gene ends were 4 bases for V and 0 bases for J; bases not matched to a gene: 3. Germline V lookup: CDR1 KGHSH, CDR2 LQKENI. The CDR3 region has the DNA TGTGCCAGCTCACTGGGACAGAACTCTGGAAACACCATATATTTT. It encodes CASSLGQNSGNTIYF.

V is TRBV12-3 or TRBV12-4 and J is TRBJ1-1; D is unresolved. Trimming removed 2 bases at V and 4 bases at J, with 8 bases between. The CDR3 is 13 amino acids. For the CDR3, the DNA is TGTGCCAGCAGTTTATCGGGGATCACTGAAGCTTTCTTT. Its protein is CASSLSGITEAFF.

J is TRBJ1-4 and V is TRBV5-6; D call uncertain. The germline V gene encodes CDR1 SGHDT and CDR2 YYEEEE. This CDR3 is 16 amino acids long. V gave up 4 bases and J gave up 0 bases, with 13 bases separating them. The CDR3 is CASSLTVGATNEKLFF. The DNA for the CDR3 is TGTGCCAGCAGCCTAACCGTCGGTGCAACTAATGAAAAACTGTTTTTT.

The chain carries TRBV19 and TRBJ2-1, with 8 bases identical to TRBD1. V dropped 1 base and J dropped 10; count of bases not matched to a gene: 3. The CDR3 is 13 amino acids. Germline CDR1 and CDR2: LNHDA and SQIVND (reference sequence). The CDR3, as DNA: TGTGCCAGTAGTATAGGGAGGGACAGGGAGCAGTTCTTC. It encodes CASSIGRDREQFF.

CDR3 loop: CAWSAHGTGDGYTF. CDR3 nucleotide sequence: TGTGCCTGGAGTGCACACGGGACAGGAGATGGCTACACCTTC. V gene TRBV30 combines with J gene TRBJ1-2; 8 bases map to TRBD1. The germline gives CDR1 GTSNPN, CDR2 SVGIG (reference sequence). Trimming removed 1 base from V and 6 bases from J; junction bases left unmatched: 7. The length of the CDR3 is 14 residues.

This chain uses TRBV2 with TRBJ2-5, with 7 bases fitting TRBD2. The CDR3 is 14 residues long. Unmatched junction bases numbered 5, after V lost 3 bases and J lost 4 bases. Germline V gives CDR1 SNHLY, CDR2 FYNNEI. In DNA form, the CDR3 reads TGTGCCAGCAGTGAGGTCGGGGGGTTAGAGACCCAGTACTTC. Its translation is CASSEVGGLETQYF.

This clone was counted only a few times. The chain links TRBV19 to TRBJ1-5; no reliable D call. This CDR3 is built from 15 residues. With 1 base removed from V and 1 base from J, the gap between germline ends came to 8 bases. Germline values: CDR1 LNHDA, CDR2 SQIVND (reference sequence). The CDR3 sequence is CASSIGPSSNQPQHF. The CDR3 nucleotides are TGTGCCAGTAGTATAGGACCCTCGAGCAATCAGCCCCAGCATTTT. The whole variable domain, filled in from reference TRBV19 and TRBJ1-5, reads DGGITQSPKYLFRKEGQNVTLSCEQNLNHDAMYWYRQDPGQGLRLIYYSQIVNDFQKGDIAEGYSVSREKKESFPLTVTSAQKNPTAFYLCASSIGPSSNQPQHFGDGTRLSIL.